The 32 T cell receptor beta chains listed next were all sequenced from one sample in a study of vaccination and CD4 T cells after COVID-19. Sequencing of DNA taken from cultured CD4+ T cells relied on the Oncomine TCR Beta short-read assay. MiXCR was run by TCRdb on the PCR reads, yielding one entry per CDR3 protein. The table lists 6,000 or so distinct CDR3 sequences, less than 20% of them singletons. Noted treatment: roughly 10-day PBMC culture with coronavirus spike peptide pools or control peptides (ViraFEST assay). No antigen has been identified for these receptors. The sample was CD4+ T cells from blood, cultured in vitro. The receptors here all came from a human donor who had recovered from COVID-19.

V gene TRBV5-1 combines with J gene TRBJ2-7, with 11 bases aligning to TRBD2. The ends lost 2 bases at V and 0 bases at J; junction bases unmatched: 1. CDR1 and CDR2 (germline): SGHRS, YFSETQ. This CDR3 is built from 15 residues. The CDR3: CASSLTSGSSYEQYF. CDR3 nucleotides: TGCGCCAGCAGCTTAACTAGCGGGAGCTCCTACGAGCAGTACTTC.

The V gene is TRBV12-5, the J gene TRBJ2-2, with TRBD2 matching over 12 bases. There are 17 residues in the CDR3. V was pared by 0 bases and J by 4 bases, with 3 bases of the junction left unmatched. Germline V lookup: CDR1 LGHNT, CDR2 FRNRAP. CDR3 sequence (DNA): TGTGCTAGTGGTTTGGTACTAGCGGGAGGAAGCACCGGGGAGCTGTTTTTT. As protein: CASGLVLAGGSTGELFF.

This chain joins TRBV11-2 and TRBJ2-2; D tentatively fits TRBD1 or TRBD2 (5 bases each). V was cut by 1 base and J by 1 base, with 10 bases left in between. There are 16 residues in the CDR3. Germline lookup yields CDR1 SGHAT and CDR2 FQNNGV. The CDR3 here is CASSLAVGGNTGELFF. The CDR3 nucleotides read TGTGCCAGCAGCTTAGCTGTTGGGGGGAACACCGGGGAGCTGTTTTTT.

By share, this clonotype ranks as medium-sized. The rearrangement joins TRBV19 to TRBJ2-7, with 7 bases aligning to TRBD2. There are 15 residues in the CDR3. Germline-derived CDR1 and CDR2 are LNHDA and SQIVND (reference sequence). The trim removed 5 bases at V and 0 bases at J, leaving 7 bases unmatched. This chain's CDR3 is CASSPQGGGSYEQYF. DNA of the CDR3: TGTGCCAGTAGTCCCCAGGGCGGGGGCTCCTACGAGCAGTACTTC.

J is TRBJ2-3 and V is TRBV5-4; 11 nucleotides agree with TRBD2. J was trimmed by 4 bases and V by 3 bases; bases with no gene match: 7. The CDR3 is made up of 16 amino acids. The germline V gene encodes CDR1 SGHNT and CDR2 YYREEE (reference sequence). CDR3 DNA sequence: TGTGCCAGCAGCTCCCTAGCGGGAGGAGGGTCAGATACGCAGTATTTT. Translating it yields CASSSLAGGGSDTQYF.

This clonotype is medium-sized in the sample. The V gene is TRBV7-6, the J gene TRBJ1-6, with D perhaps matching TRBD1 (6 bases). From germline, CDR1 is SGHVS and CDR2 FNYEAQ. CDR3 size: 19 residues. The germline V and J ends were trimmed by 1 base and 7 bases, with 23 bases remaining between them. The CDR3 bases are TGTGCCAGCAGCTTAGTTGCGGCAGGGGCTGGTATGGGAAATTCACCCCTCCACTTT. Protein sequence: CASSLVAAGAGMGNSPLHF.

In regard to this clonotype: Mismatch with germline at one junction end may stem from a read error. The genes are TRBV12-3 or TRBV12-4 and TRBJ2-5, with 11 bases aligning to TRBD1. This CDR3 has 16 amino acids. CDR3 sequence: CASSITWGQGGRPSIF. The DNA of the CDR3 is TGTGCCAGCAGCATCACCTGGGGACAGGGGGGACGTCCCTCTATCTTC.

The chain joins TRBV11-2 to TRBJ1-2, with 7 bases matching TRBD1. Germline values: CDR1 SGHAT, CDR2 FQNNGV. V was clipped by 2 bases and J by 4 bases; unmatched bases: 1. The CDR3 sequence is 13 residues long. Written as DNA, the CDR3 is TGTGCCAGCAGCTTACGGGACAGCTATGGCTACACCTTC. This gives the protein CASSLRDSYGYTF.

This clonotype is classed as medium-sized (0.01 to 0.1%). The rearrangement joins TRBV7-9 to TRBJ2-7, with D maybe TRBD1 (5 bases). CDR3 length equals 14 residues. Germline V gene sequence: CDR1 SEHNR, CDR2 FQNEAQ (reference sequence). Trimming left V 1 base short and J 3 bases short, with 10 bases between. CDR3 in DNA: TGTGCCAGCAGCTTAGGGCAGGGTGTCTACGAGCAGTACTTC. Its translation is CASSLGQGVYEQYF.

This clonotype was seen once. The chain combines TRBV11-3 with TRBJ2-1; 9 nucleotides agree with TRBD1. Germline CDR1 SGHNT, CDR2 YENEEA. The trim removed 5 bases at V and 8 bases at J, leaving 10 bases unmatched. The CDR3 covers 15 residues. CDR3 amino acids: CASSPGQGPGHEQFF. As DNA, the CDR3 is TGTGCCAGCAGCCCTGGACAGGGGCCCGGCCATGAGCAGTTCTTC. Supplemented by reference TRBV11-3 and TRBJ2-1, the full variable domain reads EAGVVQSPRYKIIEKKQPVAFWCNPISGHNTLYWYLQNLGQGPELLIRYENEEAVDDSQLPKDRFSAERLKGVDSTLKIQPAELGDSAVYLCASSPGQGPGHEQFFGPGTRLTVL.

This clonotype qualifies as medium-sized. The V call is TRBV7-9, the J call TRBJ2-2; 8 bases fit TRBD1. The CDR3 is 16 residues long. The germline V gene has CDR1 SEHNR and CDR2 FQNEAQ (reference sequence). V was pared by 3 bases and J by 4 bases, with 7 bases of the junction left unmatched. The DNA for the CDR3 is TGTGCCAGCAGCTTGTATTTCGACAGGGGCACCGGGGAGCTGTTTTTT. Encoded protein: CASSLYFDRGTGELFF.

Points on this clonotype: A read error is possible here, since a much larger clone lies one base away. The CDR3 protein is CASKRDTYTGELFF. The CDR3 nucleotides read TGTGCCAGCAAAAGGGACACCTACACCGGGGAGCTGTTTTTT. V usage is TRBV27 and J usage is TRBJ2-2, with D possibly TRBD1 on 6 matching bases. This CDR3 spans 14 amino acids. The V and J ends lost 7 bases and 3 bases respectively, with 12 bases between them. The V gene's germline CDR1 is MNHEY and CDR2 SMNVEV (reference sequence).

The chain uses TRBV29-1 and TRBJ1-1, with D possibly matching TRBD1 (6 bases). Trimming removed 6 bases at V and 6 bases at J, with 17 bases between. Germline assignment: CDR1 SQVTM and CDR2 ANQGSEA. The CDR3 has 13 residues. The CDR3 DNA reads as TGCAGCGTGGGCAGGGGTGGAGGCGCTGAAGCTTTCTTT. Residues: CSVGRGGGAEAFF. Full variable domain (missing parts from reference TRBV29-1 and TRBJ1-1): SAVISQKPSRDICQRGTSLTIQCQVDSQVTMMFWYRQQPGQSLTLIATANQGSEATYESGFVIDKFPISRPNLTFSTLTVSNMSPEDSSIYLCSVGRGGGAEAFFGQGTRLTVV.

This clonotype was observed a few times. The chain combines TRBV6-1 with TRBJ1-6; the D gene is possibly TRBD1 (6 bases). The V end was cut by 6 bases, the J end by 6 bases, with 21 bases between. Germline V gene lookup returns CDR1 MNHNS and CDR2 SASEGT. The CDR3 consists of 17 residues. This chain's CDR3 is CASSSHKQGPFNSPLHF. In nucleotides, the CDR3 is TGTGCCAGCAGCTCCCACAAACAGGGACCTTTTAATTCACCCCTCCACTTT.

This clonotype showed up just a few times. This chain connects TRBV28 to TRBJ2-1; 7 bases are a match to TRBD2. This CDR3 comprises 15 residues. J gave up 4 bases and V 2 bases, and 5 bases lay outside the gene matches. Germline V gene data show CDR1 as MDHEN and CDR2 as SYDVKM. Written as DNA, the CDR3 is TGTGCCAGCAGTTTAGCGGGAGAACGGTACAATGAGCAGTTCTTC. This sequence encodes CASSLAGERYNEQFF.

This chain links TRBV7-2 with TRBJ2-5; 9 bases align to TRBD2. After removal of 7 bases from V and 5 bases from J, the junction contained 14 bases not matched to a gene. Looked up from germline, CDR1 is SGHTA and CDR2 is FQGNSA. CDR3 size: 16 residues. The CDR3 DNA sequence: TGTGCCAGCAACGGGGGCGGCGGGGGGGCCATGGAGACCCAGTACTTC. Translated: CASNGGGGGAMETQYF.

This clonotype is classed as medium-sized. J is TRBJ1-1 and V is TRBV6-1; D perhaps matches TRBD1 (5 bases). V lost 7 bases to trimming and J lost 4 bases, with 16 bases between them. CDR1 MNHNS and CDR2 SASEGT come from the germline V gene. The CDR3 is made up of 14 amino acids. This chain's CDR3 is CASTVTMGTTEAFF. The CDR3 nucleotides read TGTGCCAGCACCGTCACGATGGGGACCACTGAAGCTTTCTTT.

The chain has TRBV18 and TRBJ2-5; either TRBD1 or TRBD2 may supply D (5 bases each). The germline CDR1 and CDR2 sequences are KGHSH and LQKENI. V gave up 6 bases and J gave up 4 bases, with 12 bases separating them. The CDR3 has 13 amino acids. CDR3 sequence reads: CASSPRDRETQYF. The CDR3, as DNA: TGTGCCAGCTCGCCCCGGGACCGAGAGACCCAGTACTTC.

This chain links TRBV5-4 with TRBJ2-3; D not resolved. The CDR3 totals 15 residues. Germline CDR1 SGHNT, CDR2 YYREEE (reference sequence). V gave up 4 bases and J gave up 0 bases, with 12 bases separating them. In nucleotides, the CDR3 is TGTGCCAGCAGCCCGTCGCGAGCTAGCACAGATACGCAGTATTTT. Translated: CASSPSRASTDTQYF.

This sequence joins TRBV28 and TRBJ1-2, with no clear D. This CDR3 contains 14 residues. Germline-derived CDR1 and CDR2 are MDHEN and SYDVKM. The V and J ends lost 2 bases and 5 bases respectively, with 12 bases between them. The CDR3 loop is CASSLGRPEYGYTF. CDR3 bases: TGTGCCAGCAGTTTAGGGCGACCTGAATATGGCTACACCTTC.

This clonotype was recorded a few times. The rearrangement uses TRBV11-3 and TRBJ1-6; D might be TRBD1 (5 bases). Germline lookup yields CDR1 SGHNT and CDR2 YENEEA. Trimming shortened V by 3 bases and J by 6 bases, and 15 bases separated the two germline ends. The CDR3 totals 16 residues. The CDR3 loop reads CASSFGGPGANSPLHF. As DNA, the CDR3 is TGTGCCAGCAGCTTCGGAGGACCCGGGGCTAATTCACCCCTCCACTTT.

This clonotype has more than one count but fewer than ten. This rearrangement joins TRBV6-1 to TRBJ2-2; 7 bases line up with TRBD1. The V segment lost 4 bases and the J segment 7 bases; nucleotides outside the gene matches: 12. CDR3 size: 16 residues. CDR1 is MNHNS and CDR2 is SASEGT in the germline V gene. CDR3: CASSGRNRGMGGELFF. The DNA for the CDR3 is TGTGCCAGCAGTGGACGGAACAGGGGAATGGGCGGGGAGCTGTTTTTT.

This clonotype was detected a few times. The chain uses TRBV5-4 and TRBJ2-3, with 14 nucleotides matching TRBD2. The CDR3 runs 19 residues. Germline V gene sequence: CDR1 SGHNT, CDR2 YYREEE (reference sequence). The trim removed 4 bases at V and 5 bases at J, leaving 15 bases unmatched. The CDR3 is CASSPGLAGGFPPRDTQYF. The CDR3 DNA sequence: TGTGCCAGCAGCCCAGGACTAGCGGGAGGTTTCCCCCCCCGAGATACGCAGTATTTT. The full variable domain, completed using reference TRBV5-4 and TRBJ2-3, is ETGVTQSPTHLIKTRGQQVTLRCSSQSGHNTVSWYQQALGQGPQFIFQYYREEENGRGNFPPRFSGLQFPNYSSELNVNALELDDSALYLCASSPGLAGGFPPRDTQYFGPGTRLTVL.

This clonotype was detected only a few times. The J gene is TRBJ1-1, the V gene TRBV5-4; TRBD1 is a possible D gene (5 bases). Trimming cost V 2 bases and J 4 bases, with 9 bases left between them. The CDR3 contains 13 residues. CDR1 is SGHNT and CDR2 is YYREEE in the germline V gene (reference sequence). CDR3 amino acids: CASSFGQPTEAFF. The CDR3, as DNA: TGTGCCAGCAGCTTCGGACAACCCACTGAAGCTTTCTTT.

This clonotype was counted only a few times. The chain's CDR3 is CASSLGGRGSYNEQFF. The CDR3 nucleotides are TGTGCCAGCAGCTTAGGGGGCAGGGGATCCTACAATGAGCAGTTCTTC. The chain recombines TRBV7-9 with TRBJ2-1; D perhaps matches TRBD1 (6 bases). Germline V CDR1 and CDR2: SEHNR, FQNEAQ (reference sequence). This CDR3 comprises 16 residues. The germline V and J ends were trimmed by 1 base and 1 base, with 11 bases remaining between them.

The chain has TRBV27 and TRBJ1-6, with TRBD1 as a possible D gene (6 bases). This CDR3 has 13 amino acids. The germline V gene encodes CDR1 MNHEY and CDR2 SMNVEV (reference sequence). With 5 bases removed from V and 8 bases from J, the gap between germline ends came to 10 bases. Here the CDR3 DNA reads TGTGCCAGCAGTGACAGGAATGATTCACCCCTCCACTTT. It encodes CASSDRNDSPLHF.

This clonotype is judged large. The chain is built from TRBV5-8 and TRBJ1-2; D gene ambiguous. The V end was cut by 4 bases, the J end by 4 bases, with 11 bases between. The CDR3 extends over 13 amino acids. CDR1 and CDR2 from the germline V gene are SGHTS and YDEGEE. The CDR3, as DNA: TGTGCCAGCAGCCAGGCAGCCAGCTATGGCTACACCTTC. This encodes CASSQAASYGYTF. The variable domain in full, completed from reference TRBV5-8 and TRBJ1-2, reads EAGVTQSPTHLIKTRGQQATLRCSPISGHTSVYWYQQALGLGLQFLLWYDEGEERNRGNFPPRFSGRQFPNYSSELNVNALELEDSALYLCASSQAASYGYTFGSGTRLTVV.

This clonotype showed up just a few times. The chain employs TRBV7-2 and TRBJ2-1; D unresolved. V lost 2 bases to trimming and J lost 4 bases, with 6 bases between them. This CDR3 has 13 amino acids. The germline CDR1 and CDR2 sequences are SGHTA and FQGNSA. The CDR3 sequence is CASSLYSYNEQFF. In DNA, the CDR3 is TGTGCCAGCAGCTTATACTCTTACAATGAGCAGTTCTTC.

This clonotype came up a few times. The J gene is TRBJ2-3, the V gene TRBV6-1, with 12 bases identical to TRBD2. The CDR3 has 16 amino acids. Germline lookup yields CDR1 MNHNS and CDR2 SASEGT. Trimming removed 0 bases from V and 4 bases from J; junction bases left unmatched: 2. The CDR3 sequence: CASSEALAGGSDTQYF. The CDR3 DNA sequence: TGTGCCAGCAGTGAAGCACTAGCGGGGGGCTCAGATACGCAGTATTTT.

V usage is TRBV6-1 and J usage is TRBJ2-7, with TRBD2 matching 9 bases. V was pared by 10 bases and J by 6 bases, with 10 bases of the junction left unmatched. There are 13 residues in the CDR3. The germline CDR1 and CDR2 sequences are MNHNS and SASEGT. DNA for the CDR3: TGTGCCACCGGGGGGCTAGCGGGGACCGAGCAGTACTTC. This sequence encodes CATGGLAGTEQYF.

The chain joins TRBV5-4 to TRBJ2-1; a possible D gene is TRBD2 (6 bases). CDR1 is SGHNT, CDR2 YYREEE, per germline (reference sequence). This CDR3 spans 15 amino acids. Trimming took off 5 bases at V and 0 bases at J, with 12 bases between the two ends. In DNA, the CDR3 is TGTGCCAGCAGTCTAGACGGGAGCTCCTACAATGAGCAGTTCTTC. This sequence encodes CASSLDGSSYNEQFF.

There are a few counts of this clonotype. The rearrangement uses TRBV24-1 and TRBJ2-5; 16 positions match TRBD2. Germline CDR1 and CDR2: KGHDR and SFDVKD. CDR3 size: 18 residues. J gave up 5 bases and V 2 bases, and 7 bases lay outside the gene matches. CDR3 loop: CATSDSGTSGRARETQYF. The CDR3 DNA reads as TGTGCCACCAGTGATTCCGGGACTAGCGGGAGGGCCAGGGAGACCCAGTACTTC.